The present entry profiles one TCR beta chain with its context. It lacks a known antigen. No quality values exist for individual bases; no much larger clone is one base distant. The immunoSEQ Assay, a bias-controlled multiplex PCR, was used to amplify TCRbeta CDR3 regions from genomic DNA. The authors processed their data as follows. The number of nucleated cells in each sample was estimated by amplification of reference gene primers within the assay. Sequence reads were collapsed and filtered to measure the absolute abundance of every unique TCRbeta CDR3 rearrangement. For each sample, productive Simpson clonality was calculated as the square root of Simpson's diversity index across productive rearrangements. TCRdb took over this immuneACCESS table, retaining in-frame rearrangements with V and J assigned. Such tables are incomplete; in checked studies, under half of the missing clones stem from an unresolved V gene, and the remainder is unexplained. That table supplies the V and J calls and clone size; D and trimming were determined from the DNA. The sample table holds around 16,000 clones, of which roughly 80% were seen once. The ten largest clones capture about a third of the sample.

CDR1 and CDR2, looked up from the germline V gene (reference sequence), are LNHDA and SQIVND. V was cut back by 0 bases and J by 1 base, leaving a gap of 11 bases between them. The CDR3 contains 16 residues, cysteine and phenylalanine counted. Just the 48-base CDR3 DNA is kept, in frame starting at base 1. Collaborating institutions collected whole blood in K2EDTA tubes following their own protocols. Collaborator samples were shipped for TCRbeta analysis as frozen whole blood, isolated PBMCs, or DNA extracted from either sample type. These data belong to a study of blood T cell repertoires in COVID-19 (TCRdb year 2020). With respect to the entire study: Collaborator samples came from the United States, Italy and Spain and covered acute and convalescent phases of COVID-19. The prospective study material was composed of cDNA or gDNA derived from T cells, B-cell-depleted T cells, or PBMCs. The dataset comprised deeply sampled blood TCRbeta repertoires from subjects exposed to, actively infected with, or recovered from COVID-19. The repertoires were released in a freely available public database intended as a resource for research on the immune response to SARS-CoV-2. The samples were drawn from the first 160 participants of the ongoing ImmuneRACE study and from 950 to 1,500 subjects provided by 6 global collaborators. A de-identified subject ID, COVID-19 status, age in years and sex were almost always included in the sample metadata. Where available, HLA class I and class II types were obtained from metadata supplied by the sample provider rather than from assay-based typing.

Overall study results and their limits: The quantity of clinical and demographic metadata differed by source and by participant and was supplied without curation.

The sequenced material came from peripheral blood. This receptor was obtained from a man aged 70-80 years with active or convalescent COVID-19. This sequence uses TRBV19 and TRBJ2-3; TRBD1 might be the D gene, on 6 matching bases. CDR3 reads: CASSIDRAGGTDTQYF. The sequence in DNA is TGTGCCAGTAGTATAGATCGGGCAGGGGGCACAGATACGCAGTATTTT.